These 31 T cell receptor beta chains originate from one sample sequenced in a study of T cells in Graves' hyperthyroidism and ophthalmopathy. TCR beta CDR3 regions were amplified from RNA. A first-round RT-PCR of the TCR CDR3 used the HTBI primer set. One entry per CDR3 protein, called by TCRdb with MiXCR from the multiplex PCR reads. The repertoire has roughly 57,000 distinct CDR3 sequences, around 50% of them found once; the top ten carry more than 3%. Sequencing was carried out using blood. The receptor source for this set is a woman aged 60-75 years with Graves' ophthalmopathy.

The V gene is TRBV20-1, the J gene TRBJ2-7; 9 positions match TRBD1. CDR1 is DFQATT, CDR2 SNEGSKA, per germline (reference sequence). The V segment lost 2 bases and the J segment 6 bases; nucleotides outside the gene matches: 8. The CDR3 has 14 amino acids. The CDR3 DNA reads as TGCAGTGCTAGACTACAGGGGGCGAACGGCGAGCAGTACTTC. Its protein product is CSARLQGANGEQYF.

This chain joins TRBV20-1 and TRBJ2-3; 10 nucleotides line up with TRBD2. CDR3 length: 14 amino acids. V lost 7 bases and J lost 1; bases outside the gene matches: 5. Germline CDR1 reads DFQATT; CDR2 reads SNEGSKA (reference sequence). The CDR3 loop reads CSGWLAGGTDTQYF. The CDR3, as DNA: TGCAGTGGGTGGCTAGCGGGGGGCACAGATACGCAGTATTTT.

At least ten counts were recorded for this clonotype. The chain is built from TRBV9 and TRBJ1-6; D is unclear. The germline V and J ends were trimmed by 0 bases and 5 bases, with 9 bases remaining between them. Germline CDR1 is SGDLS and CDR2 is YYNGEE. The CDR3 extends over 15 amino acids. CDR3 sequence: CASSVEDLNNSPLHF. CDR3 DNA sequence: TGTGCCAGCAGCGTAGAGGATCTGAATAATTCACCCCTCCACTTT.

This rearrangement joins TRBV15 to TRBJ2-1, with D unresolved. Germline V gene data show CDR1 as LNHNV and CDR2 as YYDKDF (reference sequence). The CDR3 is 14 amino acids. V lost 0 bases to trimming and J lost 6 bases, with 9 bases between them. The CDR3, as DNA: TGTGCCACCAGCAGAGATCTCTGGGGCAATGAGCAGTTCTTC. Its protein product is CATSRDLWGNEQFF.

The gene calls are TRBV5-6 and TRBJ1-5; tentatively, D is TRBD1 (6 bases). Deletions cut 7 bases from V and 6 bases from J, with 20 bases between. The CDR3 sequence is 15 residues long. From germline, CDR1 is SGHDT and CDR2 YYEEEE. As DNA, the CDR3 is TGTGCCAGCGGTTCCGGGGCAGGGGAACTTCAGCCCCAGCATTTT. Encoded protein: CASGSGAGELQPQHF.

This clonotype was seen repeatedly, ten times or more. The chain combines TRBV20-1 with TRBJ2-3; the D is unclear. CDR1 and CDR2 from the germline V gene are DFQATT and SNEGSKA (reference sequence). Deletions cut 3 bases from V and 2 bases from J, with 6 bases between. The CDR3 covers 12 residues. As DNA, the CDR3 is TGCAGTGCTAGGCCTTCCACAGATACGCAGTATTTT. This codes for CSARPSTDTQYF.

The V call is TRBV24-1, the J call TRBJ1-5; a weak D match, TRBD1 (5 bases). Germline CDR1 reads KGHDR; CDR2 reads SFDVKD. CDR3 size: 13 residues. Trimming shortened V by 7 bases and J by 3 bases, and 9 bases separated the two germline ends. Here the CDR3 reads CATSRGPNQPQHF. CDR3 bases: TGTGCCACCAGCCGGGGCCCCAATCAGCCCCAGCATTTT.

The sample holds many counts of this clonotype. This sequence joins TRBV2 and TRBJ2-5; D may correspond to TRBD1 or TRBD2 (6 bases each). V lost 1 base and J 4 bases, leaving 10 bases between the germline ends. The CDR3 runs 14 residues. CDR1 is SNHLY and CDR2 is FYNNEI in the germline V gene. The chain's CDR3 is CASSEGGAGETQYF. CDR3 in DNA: TGTGCCAGCAGTGAAGGGGGGGCTGGAGAGACCCAGTACTTC. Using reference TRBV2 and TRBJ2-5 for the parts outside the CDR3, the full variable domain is EPEVTQTPSHQVTQMGQEVILRCVPISNHLYFYWYRQILGQKVEFLVSFYNNEISEKSEIFDDQFSVERPDGSNFTLKIRSTKLEDSAMYFCASSEGGAGETQYFGPGTRLLVL.

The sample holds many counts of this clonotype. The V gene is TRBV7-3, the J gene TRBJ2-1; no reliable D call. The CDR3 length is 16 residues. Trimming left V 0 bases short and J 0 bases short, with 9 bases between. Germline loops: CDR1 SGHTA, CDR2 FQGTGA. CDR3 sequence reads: CASSLTSTASYNEQFF. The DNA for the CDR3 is TGTGCCAGCAGCTTAACGTCAACAGCCTCCTACAATGAGCAGTTCTTC.

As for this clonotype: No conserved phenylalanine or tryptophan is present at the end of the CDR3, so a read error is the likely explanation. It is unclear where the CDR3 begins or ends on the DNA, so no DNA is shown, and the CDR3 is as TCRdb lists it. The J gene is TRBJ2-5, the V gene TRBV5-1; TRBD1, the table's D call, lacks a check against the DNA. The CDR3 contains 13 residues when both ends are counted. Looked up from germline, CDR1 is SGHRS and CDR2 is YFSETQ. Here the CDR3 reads CASGKGGSTEAFL.

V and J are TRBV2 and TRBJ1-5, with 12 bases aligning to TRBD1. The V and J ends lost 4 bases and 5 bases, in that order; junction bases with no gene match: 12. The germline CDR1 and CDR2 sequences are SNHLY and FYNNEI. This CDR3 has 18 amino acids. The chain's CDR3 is CASSGVGTGGIGDQPQHF. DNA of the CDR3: TGTGCCAGCAGTGGGGTGGGGACAGGGGGCATAGGTGATCAGCCCCAGCATTTT.

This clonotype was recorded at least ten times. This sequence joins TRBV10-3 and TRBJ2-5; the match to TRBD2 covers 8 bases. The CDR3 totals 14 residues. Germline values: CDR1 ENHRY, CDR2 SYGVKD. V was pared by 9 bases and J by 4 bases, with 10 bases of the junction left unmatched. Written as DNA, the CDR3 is TGTGCCATTGGGCGAGCGGGAGTTGGAGAGACCCAGTACTTC. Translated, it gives CAIGRAGVGETQYF.

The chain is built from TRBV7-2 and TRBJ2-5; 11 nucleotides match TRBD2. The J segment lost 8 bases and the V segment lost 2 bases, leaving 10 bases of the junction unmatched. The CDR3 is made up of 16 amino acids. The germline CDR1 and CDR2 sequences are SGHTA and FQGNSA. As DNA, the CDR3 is TGTGCCAGCAGCTTACTGGGACTAGCGGATGGGGTAACCCAGTACTTC. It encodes CASSLLGLADGVTQYF. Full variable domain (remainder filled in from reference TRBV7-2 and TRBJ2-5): GAGVSQSPSNKVTEKGKDVELRCDPISGHTALYWYRQSLGQGLEFLIYFQGNSAPDKSGLPSDRFSAERTGGSVSTLTIQRTQQEDSAVYLCASSLLGLADGVTQYFGPGTRLLVL.

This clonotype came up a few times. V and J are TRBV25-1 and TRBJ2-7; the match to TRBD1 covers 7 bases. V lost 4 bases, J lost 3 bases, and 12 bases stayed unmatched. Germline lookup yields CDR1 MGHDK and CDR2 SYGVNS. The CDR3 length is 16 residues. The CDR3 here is CASSALNRDSNYEQYF. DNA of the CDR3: TGTGCCAGCAGTGCTTTAAACCGGGACAGCAACTACGAGCAGTACTTC.

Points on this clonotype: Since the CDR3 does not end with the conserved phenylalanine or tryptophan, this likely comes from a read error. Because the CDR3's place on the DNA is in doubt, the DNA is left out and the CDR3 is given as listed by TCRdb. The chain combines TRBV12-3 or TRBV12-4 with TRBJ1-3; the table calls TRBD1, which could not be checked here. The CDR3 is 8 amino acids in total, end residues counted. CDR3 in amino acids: CASRSTGT.

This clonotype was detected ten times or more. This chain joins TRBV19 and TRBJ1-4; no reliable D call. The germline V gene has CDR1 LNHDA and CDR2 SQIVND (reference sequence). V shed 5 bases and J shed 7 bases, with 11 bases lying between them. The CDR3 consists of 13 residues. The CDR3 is CASSPPVGEKLFF. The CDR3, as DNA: TGTGCCAGTAGTCCCCCAGTAGGTGAAAAACTGTTTTTT. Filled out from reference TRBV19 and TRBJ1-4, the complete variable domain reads DGGITQSPKYLFRKEGQNVTLSCEQNLNHDAMYWYRQDPGQGLRLIYYSQIVNDFQKGDIAEGYSVSREKKESFPLTVTSAQKNPTAFYLCASSPPVGEKLFFGSGTQLSVL.

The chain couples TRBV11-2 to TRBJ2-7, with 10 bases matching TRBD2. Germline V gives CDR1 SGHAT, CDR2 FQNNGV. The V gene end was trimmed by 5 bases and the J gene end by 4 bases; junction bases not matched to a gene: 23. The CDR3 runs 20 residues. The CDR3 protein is CASSLNGAWSQGLAEYEQYF. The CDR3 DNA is TGTGCCAGCAGCCTTAACGGTGCCTGGAGTCAAGGACTAGCGGAGTACGAGCAGTACTTC.

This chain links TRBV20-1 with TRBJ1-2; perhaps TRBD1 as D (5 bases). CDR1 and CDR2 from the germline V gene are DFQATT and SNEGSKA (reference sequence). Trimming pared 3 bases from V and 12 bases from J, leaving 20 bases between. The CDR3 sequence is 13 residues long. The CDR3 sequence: CSARSGRTSGNTF. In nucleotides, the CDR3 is TGCAGTGCTAGGTCAGGGAGGACCTCTGGAAACACCTTC.

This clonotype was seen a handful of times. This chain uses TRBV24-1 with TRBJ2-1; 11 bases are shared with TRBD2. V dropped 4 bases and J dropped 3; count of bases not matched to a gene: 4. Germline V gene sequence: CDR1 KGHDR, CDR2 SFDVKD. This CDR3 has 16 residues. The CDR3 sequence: CATSDRTSGFYNEQFF. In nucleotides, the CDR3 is TGTGCCACCAGTGACAGGACTAGCGGGTTCTACAATGAGCAGTTCTTC.

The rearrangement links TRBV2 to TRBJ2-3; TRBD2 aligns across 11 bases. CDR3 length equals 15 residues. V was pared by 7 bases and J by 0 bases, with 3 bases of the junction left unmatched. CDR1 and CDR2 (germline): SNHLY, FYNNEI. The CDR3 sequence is CASKIAGGSTDTQYF. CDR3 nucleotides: TGTGCCAGCAAAATAGCGGGGGGGAGCACAGATACGCAGTATTTT.

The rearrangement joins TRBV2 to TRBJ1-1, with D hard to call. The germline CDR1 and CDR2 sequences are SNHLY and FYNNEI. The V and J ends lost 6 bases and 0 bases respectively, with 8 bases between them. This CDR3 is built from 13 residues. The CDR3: CASRGKMNTEAFF. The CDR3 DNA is TGTGCCAGCAGAGGAAAGATGAACACTGAAGCTTTCTTT.

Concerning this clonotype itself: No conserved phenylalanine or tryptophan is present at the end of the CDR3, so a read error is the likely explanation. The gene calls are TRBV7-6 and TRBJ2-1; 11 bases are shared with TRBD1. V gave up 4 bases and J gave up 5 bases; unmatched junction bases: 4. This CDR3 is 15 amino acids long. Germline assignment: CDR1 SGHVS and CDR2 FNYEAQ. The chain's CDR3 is CASSSGTGGNNEQFC. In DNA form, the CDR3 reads TGTGCCAGCAGCTCCGGGACAGGGGGGAACAATGAGCAGTTCTGC.

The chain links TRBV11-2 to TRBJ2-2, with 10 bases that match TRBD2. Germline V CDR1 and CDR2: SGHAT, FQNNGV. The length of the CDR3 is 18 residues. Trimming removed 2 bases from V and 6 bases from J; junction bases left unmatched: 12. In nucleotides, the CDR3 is TGTGCCAGCAGCTTAAGAATCCGCGGCGGGACTAGCGCCGGGGAGCTGTTTTTT. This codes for CASSLRIRGGTSAGELFF.

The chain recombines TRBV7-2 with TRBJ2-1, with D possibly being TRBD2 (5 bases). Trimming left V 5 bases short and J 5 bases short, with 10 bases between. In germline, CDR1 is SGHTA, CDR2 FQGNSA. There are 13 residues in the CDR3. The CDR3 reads CASSQDSHNEQFF. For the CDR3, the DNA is TGTGCCAGCAGCCAGGACTCACACAATGAGCAGTTCTTC.

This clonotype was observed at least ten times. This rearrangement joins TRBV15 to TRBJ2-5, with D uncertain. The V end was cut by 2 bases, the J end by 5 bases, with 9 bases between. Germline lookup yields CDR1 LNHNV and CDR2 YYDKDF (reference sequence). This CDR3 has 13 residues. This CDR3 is CATSRPGWETQYF. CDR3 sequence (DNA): TGTGCCACCAGCAGACCAGGATGGGAGACCCAGTACTTC.

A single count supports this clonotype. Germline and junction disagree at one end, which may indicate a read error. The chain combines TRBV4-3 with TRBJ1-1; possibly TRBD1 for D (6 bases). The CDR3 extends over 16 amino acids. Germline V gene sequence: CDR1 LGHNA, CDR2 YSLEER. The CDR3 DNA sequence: TGCGCCAGCAGCCAAGAATTAGGGGGGGCGAACACTGTAGCTTTCTTT. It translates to CASSQELGGANTVAFF.

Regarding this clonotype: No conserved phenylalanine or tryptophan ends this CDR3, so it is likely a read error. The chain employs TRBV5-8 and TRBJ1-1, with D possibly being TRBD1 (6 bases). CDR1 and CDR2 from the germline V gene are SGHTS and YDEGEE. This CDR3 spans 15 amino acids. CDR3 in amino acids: CAISPSGGGGTEAFS. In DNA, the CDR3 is TGTGCCATCAGCCCTTCGGGTGGGGGCGGCACTGAAGCTTTCTCT.

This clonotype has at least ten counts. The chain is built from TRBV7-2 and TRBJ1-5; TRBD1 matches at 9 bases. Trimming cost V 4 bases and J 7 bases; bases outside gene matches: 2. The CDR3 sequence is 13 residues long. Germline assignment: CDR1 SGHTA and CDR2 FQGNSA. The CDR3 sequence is CASSWGQGQPQHF. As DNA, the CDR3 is TGTGCCAGCAGCTGGGGACAGGGACAGCCCCAGCATTTT.

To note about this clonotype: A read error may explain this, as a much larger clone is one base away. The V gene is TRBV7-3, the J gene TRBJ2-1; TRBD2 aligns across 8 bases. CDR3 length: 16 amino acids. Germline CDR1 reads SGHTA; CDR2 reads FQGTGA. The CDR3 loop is CASSLNSGLGNNAQFF. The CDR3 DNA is TGTGCCAGCAGCTTAAACTCGGGACTAGGAAACAATGCGCAGTTCTTC.

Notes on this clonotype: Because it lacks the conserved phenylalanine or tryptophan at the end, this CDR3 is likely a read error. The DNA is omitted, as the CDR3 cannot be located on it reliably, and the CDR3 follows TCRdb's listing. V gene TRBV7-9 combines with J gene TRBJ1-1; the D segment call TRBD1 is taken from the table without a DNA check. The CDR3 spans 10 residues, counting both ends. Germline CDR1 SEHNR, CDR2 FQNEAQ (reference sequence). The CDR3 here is CASSFWRQGV.

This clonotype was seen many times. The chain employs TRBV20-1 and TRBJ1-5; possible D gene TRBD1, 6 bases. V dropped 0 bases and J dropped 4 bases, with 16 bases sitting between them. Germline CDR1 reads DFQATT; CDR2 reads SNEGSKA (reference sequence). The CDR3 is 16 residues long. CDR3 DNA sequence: TGCAGTGCTAGAGATTTCGGGGGGGCTGCTAATCAGCCCCAGCATTTT. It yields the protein CSARDFGGAANQPQHF.